The rows below give T cell receptor beta chains drawn from one sample of a study of cytotoxic CD8 clonotypes in ibrutinib-treated CLL. Clones were sequenced by immunoSEQ multiplex PCR, and TCRdb holds only the in-frame ones, with some missing. This sample has roughly 250,000 clones; 70% occur once, and the top ten carry just over 15%. The sample was PBMCs, taken after 24 months of ibrutinib treatment. The receptor set was obtained from a human donor with chronic lymphocytic leukemia. The CDR3 runs from the conserved cysteine through the conserved F or W. D genes are given only for firm matches. Only part of the rows carry a size: once, few, many, or a class if the clone is expanded.

clone size	CDR3 length	V gene	D gene	J gene	CDR3 DNA	CDR3 protein
.	18	TRBV12-2	.	TRBJ2-1	TGTGCAAGTCGCTTAGCAAATCTACGGGCTGGATCAAACAATGAGCAGTTCTTC	CASRLANLRAGSNNEQFF
.	13	TRBV7-2	.	TRBJ2-7	TGTGCCAGCAGCCCCGGCCAGGGGCGGGAGCAGTACTTC	CASSPGQGREQYF
once	16	TRBV10-2	.	TRBJ2-7	TGCGCCAGCAGTAACACGGGGGGGACAGGGCGCCACGAGCAGTACTTC	CASSNTGGTGRHEQYF
few	12	TRBV7-9	.	TRBJ2-7	TGTGCCAGCAGCTTATCGGTTAACGAGCAGTACTTC	CASSLSVNEQYF
.	14	TRBV6-5	.	TRBJ2-2	TGTGCCAGCAGTTACCGTGGGGGGACCGGGGAGCTGTTTTTT	CASSYRGGTGELFF
.	11	TRBV7-9	.	TRBJ2-7	TGTGCCAGCAGCAAAGCCAGCGAGCAGTACTTC	CASSKASEQYF
few	12	TRBV7-2	.	TRBJ1-5	TGTGCCAGCAGCTCATATGGTCAGCCCCAGCATTTT	CASSSYGQPQHF
.	13	TRBV5-1	TRBD1	TRBJ1-1	TGCGCCAGCAGCTTCGACAGGGACACTGAAGCTTTCTTT	CASSFDRDTEAFF
.	16	TRBV10-3	TRBD1	TRBJ2-2	TGTGCCATCAGTGAGTCGAGGGGGCCGGGTACCGGGGAGCTGTTTTTT	CAISESRGPGTGELFF
.	17	TRBV13	TRBD1	TRBJ2-4	TGTGCCAGCAGCTCCAACCGGGACAGCCTAGCCAAAAACATTCAGTACTTC	CASSSNRDSLAKNIQYF
.	15	TRBV11-3	TRBD2	TRBJ2-1	TGTGCCAGCAGCCTCGGGACTAGCGACTACAATGAGCAGTTCTTC	CASSLGTSDYNEQFF
.	16	TRBV7-2	.	TRBJ1-6	TGTGCCAGCAGCCTTCAGGGTTCCCCTAATAATTCACCCCTCCACTTT	CASSLQGSPNNSPLHF
.	16	TRBV4-2	.	TRBJ2-3	TGTGCCAGCAGCCAAGAAGCGGCCCAAAGCACAGATACGCAGTATTTT	CASSQEAAQSTDTQYF
few	13	TRBV9	.	TRBJ2-2	TGTGCCAGTCTGGACTACTACACCGGGGAGCTGTTTTTT	CASLDYYTGELFF
.	15	TRBV7-2	.	TRBJ2-3	TGTGCCAGCAGCTTAGATAGGGTCGCAGGGGATACGCAGTATTTT	CASSLDRVAGDTQYF
once	11	TRBV9	.	TRBJ2-5	TGTGCCAGCGGTAGATGGGAGACCCAGTACTTC	CASGRWETQYF
.	15	TRBV29-1	TRBD1	TRBJ2-1	TGCAGCGTTGACGCGGACAGGGGGTACCCCAATGAGCAGTTCTTC	CSVDADRGYPNEQFF
few	15	TRBV27	TRBD2	TRBJ2-5	TGTGCCAGCAGTTCCATCGGGAGGGCCCACGAGACCCAGTACTTC	CASSSIGRAHETQYF
.	16	TRBV5-1	TRBD2	TRBJ2-1	TGCGCCAGCAGCTTGATAGCTAGCGGGATGGTCAATGAGCAGTTCTTC	CASSLIASGMVNEQFF
.	14	TRBV6-1	.	TRBJ1-5	TGTGCCAGCAGGAAGGGACCTACCAATCAGCCCCAGCATTTT	CASRKGPTNQPQHF
once	17	TRBV2	.	TRBJ2-3	TGTGCCAGCAGCGAGGGGGGGCACAGGACGACCACAGATACGCAGTATTTT	CASSEGGHRTTTDTQYF
.	14	TRBV2	TRBD1	TRBJ1-1	TGTGCCAGCAGGAGACAGGGGGCGGTGCCTGAAGCTTTCTTT	CASRRQGAVPEAFF
.	16	TRBV7-3	TRBD2	TRBJ2-1	TGTGCCAGCAGCCTATGGACTAGCGGGAGCCACAATGAGCAGTTCTTC	CASSLWTSGSHNEQFF
.	15	TRBV7-6	TRBD1	TRBJ2-7	TGTGCCAGCAGCCTGGAGGACAGGGCCTCCTACGAGCAGTACTTC	CASSLEDRASYEQYF
.	14	TRBV7-3	TRBD2	TRBJ2-7	TGTGCCAGCAGCTCAACTAGCGCCGGAGACGAGCAGTACTTC	CASSSTSAGDEQYF
.	10	TRBV30	.	TRBJ2-5	TGTGCTGCATCGGAAGAGACCCAGTACTTC	CAASEETQYF
.	13	TRBV28	TRBD1	TRBJ2-3	TGTGCCAGCAGTGTCGGGACAGCCGATACGCAGTATTTT	CASSVGTADTQYF
.	14	TRBV5-1	.	TRBJ2-1	TGCGCCAGCAGCCTTAGCGGCGATTACAATGAGCAGTTCTTC	CASSLSGDYNEQFF
.	13	TRBV18	.	TRBJ1-1	TGTGCCAGCTCACCCACGTCCGACACTGAAGCTTTCTTT	CASSPTSDTEAFF
few	12	TRBV10-1	.	TRBJ2-7	TGCGCCAGCAGCCCAAGACTCTACGAGCAGTACTTC	CASSPRLYEQYF
once	16	TRBV9	.	TRBJ1-1	TGTGCCAGCAGCCCGCAAGGAGCGGGGTGGGACACTGAAGCTTTCTTT	CASSPQGAGWDTEAFF
once	12	TRBV7-2	.	TRBJ2-1	TGTGCCAGCAGCTTACGGACTAATGAGCAGTTCTTC	CASSLRTNEQFF
.	15	TRBV2	TRBD2	TRBJ2-1	TGTGCCAGCAGTGAATCGGGACTAGTTTCGAGTGAGCAGTTCTTC	CASSESGLVSSEQFF
.	11	TRBV6-5	.	TRBJ2-7	TGTGCCAGCAGAAGAGGCTACGAGCAGTACTTC	CASRRGYEQYF
.	14	TRBV18	.	TRBJ2-7	TGTGCCAGCTCACCCCGGGACACATTTTACGAGCAGTACTTC	CASSPRDTFYEQYF
.	16	TRBV7-9	.	TRBJ2-3	TGTGCCAGCAGCTTAAGGCTTCCGAGCGACACAGATACGCAGTATTTT	CASSLRLPSDTDTQYF
.	15	TRBV29-1	TRBD1	TRBJ2-4	TGCAGCGTTGAGAGGGACAGGACGGCCAAAAACATTCAGTACTTC	CSVERDRTAKNIQYF
.	16	TRBV7-8	.	TRBJ1-2	TGTGCCAGCAGCTTAAAGTTCGGGGTCCTGAACTATGGCTACACCTTC	CASSLKFGVLNYGYTF
.	18	TRBV15	TRBD2	TRBJ2-4	TGTGCCACCAGCAGAGGAGGGACTAGCGGGAGTCCAAAGGGTAATCAGTACTTC	CATSRGGTSGSPKGNQYF
.	13	TRBV12-5	TRBD1	TRBJ2-1	TGTGCTAGTGGGGACAGGGGAATAGGGGAGCAGTTCTTC	CASGDRGIGEQFF
once	20	TRBV6-4	TRBD1	TRBJ2-3	TGTGCCAACCGAAACGAACTTGTAATTTCTGGGACAGAGTTTAGTAATACGCAGTATTTT	CANRNELVISGTEFSNTQYF
.	10	TRBV6-1	.	TRBJ2-1	TGTGCCAGCGGAAGAAATGAGCAGTTCTTC	CASGRNEQFF
medium-sized	15	TRBV5-6	.	TRBJ1-1	TGTGCCAGCAGCTTGGTAGGGCAGCGGAACACTGAAGCTTTCTTT	CASSLVGQRNTEAFF
.	14	TRBV6-5	TRBD1	TRBJ2-7	TGTGCCAGCAGACTTACGGGGACAGGGAGTGAGCAGTACTTC	CASRLTGTGSEQYF
.	14	TRBV11-3	TRBD1	TRBJ2-2	TGTGCCAGCAGCCTAACAGGGGGCCCCGGGGAGCTGTTTTTT	CASSLTGGPGELFF
.	13	TRBV2	.	TRBJ2-4	TGTGCCAGTGAGGGACTAGCCAAAAACATTCAGTACTTC	CASEGLAKNIQYF
.	16	TRBV9	.	TRBJ1-2	TGTGCCAGCAGCGAAAATCCAGGGGCCGCGGTCGATGGCTACACCTTC	CASSENPGAAVDGYTF
.	16	TRBV27	.	TRBJ2-7	TGTGCCAGCAGTTTATCATCGGGACTTTTAACCTACGAGCAGTACTTC	CASSLSSGLLTYEQYF
.	15	TRBV27	.	TRBJ2-4	TGTGCCAGCAGTTTATTGTCCTCAGTCAAAAACATTCAGTACTTC	CASSLLSSVKNIQYF
.	15	TRBV6-1	TRBD1	TRBJ2-5	TGTGCCAGCAGTGAAGCGCTAGACAGGGAGGAGACCCAGTACTTC	CASSEALDREETQYF
once	12	TRBV11-2	.	TRBJ1-1	TGTGCCTCCGGGACTGAAAACACTGAAGCTTTCTTT	CASGTENTEAFF
few	13	TRBV15	.	TRBJ1-2	TGTGCCACCAGCAGTCTAGGGGGGAGTGGCTACACCTTC	CATSSLGGSGYTF
few	12	TRBV2	TRBD2	TRBJ2-5	TGTGCCACACGGGGGGGCAGGGAGACCCAGTACTTC	CATRGGRETQYF
few	13	TRBV7-9	.	TRBJ1-2	TGTGCCAGCACCGGTACAGGGACTTCCGGCTACACCTTC	CASTGTGTSGYTF
.	14	TRBV13	TRBD1	TRBJ2-7	TGTGCCAGCAGCTTACAGGGGGCCCTCTACGAGCAGTACTTC	CASSLQGALYEQYF